Below are 15 T cell receptor beta chains sequenced from a single sample in a study of type 1 regulatory T cells. TCRdb reprocessed the reads via MiXCR and lists one record per CDR3 protein. Of about 100,000 distinct CDR3 sequences detected, 25% to 40% appear once; the ten largest clones hold 2% to 2.5%. The material sequenced was CD4+ T cells, either the whole sample or a sorted fraction (not recorded which). These receptors were taken from a human donor in good health.

This clonotype came up a few times. The rearrangement uses TRBV29-1 and TRBJ2-3; 7 bases line up with TRBD2. Germline trimming cut 2 bases from V and 4 bases from J; bases unmatched to any gene: 9. Germline V lookup: CDR1 SQVTM, CDR2 ANQGSEA. The CDR3 is 15 amino acids. CDR3 sequence (DNA): TGCAGCGTTGAAACCCAGCGGGGCACGTCAGATACGCAGTATTTT. The encoded protein is CSVETQRGTSDTQYF.

This sequence joins TRBV2 and TRBJ1-1; D is unclear. V dropped 8 bases and J dropped 1 base, with 8 bases sitting between them. This CDR3 region has 12 residues. Germline CDR1 reads SNHLY; CDR2 reads FYNNEI. CDR3 DNA sequence: TGTGCCAGCTCGGGAGGGAACACTGAAGCTTTCTTT. This codes for CASSGGNTEAFF.

The V and J genes are TRBV29-1 and TRBJ2-7; the D gene is possibly TRBD1 (5 bases). Trimming shortened V by 4 bases and J by 3 bases, and 13 bases separated the two germline ends. Germline-derived CDR1 and CDR2 are SQVTM and ANQGSEA. This CDR3 is built from 13 residues. The CDR3 region has the DNA TGCAGCGTTGGGCGAGGCAGGGACTACGAGCAGTACTTC. Protein sequence: CSVGRGRDYEQYF.

This clonotype has a count of ten or more. The chain combines TRBV20-1 with TRBJ2-3; 7 bases fit TRBD2. The CDR3 covers 14 residues. The germline V gene has CDR1 DFQATT and CDR2 SNEGSKA (reference sequence). V lost 3 bases to trimming and J lost 6 bases; unmatched junction nucleotides: 9. The CDR3 region has the DNA TGCAGTGCTAGGCGCTCCGGCGGGAGCGATACGCAGTATTTT. This gives the protein CSARRSGGSDTQYF.

For the CDR3, the DNA is TGTGCCAGCAGCCAAGACTGGGATGGGGCCAACGTCCTGACTTTC. Amino acid sequence: CASSQDWDGANVLTF. V and J are TRBV4-2 and TRBJ2-6; no firm D call. This CDR3 is 15 amino acids long. Germline V lookup: CDR1 LGHNA, CDR2 YNFKEQ. The V gene lost 0 bases and the J gene lost 3 bases, with 6 bases spanning the gap.

V and J are TRBV5-1 and TRBJ2-3, with D maybe TRBD2 (6 bases). Germline assignment: CDR1 SGHRS and CDR2 YFSETQ. Trimming stripped 3 bases from V and 5 bases from J, with 13 bases between. This CDR3 is built from 14 residues. The CDR3 protein is CASSSTGGEDTQYF. CDR3 nucleotides: TGCGCCAGCAGCTCGACTGGCGGGGAAGATACGCAGTATTTT.

The J gene is TRBJ2-7, the V gene TRBV10-3; D is uncertain. V gave up 6 bases and J gave up 6 bases, with 18 bases separating them. The CDR3 has 14 residues. CDR1 ENHRY and CDR2 SYGVKD come from the germline V gene. The CDR3 protein is CAISTADLVGEQYF. The CDR3 nucleotides read TGTGCCATCAGCACTGCCGACCTAGTGGGCGAGCAGTACTTC.

The chain couples TRBV9 to TRBJ2-2, with D perhaps TRBD1 (6 bases). This CDR3 region has 16 residues. V was clipped by 4 bases and J by 0 bases, with 13 bases between them. Germline loops: CDR1 SGDLS, CDR2 YYNGEE. Written as DNA, the CDR3 is TGTGCCAGCAGCCCCCGGGACATTTCGAACACCGGGGAGCTGTTTTTT. It is translated as CASSPRDISNTGELFF.

The chain is built from TRBV6-6 and TRBJ2-3; a weak D match, TRBD1 (6 bases). CDR1 is MNHNY, CDR2 SVGAGI, per germline (reference sequence). CDR3 length: 14 residues. Trimming took 2 bases from V and 6 from J, leaving 12 bases between them. The CDR3: CASSYQGLRDTQYF. CDR3 nucleotides: TGTGCCAGCAGTTACCAGGGGCTGAGGGATACGCAGTATTTT.

The DNA of the CDR3 is TGTGCCACCAGCAGAAGACAGGAGCGAGAGACCCAGTACTTC. Amino acids: CATSRRQERETQYF. J is TRBJ2-5 and V is TRBV15, with D tentatively TRBD1 (6 bases). The CDR3 sequence is 14 residues long. Between the trimmed V and J ends, which lost 2 bases and 4 bases, there was a span of 11 bases. CDR1 is LNHNV, CDR2 YYDKDF, per germline (reference sequence).

There are a few counts of this clonotype. The chain employs TRBV5-1 and TRBJ2-5, with TRBD1 matching 9 bases. Germline V gene data show CDR1 as SGHRS and CDR2 as YFSETQ. After removal of 4 bases from V and 1 base from J, the junction contained 5 bases not matched to a gene. The CDR3 extends over 15 amino acids. The CDR3 bases are TGCGCCAGCAGCCCGCGACAGGGGGGCCAAGAGACCCAGTACTTC. Translating it yields CASSPRQGGQETQYF. Together with reference TRBV5-1 and TRBJ2-5, the CDR3 gives the full variable domain: KAGVTQTPRYLIKTRGQQVTLSCSPISGHRSVSWYQQTPGQGLQFLFEYFSETQRNKGNFPGRFSGRQFSNSRSEMNVSTLELGDSALYLCASSPRQGGQETQYFGPGTRLLVL.

This clonotype has a handful of counts. The chain recombines TRBV6-6 with TRBJ2-7; 9 nucleotides agree with TRBD1. V was clipped by 2 bases and J by 6 bases; unmatched bases: 8. The CDR3 has 15 amino acids. From germline, CDR1 is MNHNY and CDR2 SVGAGI (reference sequence). CDR3 DNA sequence: TGTGCCAGCAGTTACGTGACAGGGGGGCCCCGCGAGCAGTACTTC. Its translation: CASSYVTGGPREQYF.

The CDR3: CASSYDNEQFF. CDR3 bases: TGTGCCAGCAGTTACGACAATGAGCAGTTCTTC. The rearrangement uses TRBV6-2 or TRBV6-3 and TRBJ2-1; D remains ambiguous. Germline V lookup: CDR1 MNHEY, CDR2 SVGEGT. The V end was cut by 2 bases, the J end by 5 bases, with 1 base between. The CDR3 is 11 amino acids.

This clonotype was seen a handful of times. The chain carries TRBV29-1 and TRBJ2-1, with TRBD2 matching over 8 bases. Germline assignment: CDR1 SQVTM and CDR2 ANQGSEA. The CDR3 totals 15 residues. V was pared by 0 bases and J by 8 bases, with 9 bases of the junction left unmatched. DNA of the CDR3: TGCAGCGTTGAAGATTCAGGGACTAGAAGACATGAGCAGTTCTTC. Translated: CSVEDSGTRRHEQFF.

V gene TRBV11-2 combines with J gene TRBJ2-7; D assignment may be TRBD1 or TRBD2 (5 bases each). Germline V gene lookup returns CDR1 SGHAT and CDR2 FQNNGV. The germline V and J ends were trimmed by 6 bases and 9 bases, with 24 bases remaining between them. The CDR3 extends over 15 amino acids. This CDR3 is CASSSHRGPALGQYF. CDR3 DNA sequence: TGTGCCAGCAGTTCACATCGGGGCCCGGCGCTCGGGCAGTACTTC.